The T cell receptor (beta chain) under discussion was sequenced for a study of T-cell reconstitution after alpha-beta-depleted transplantation in children. Points from the study as a whole: By one year post-transplant, T-cell counts and diversity largely arose from T cells that were newly produced. Alpha-beta T cells present about two months after transplant were reported to originate from several hundred expanded graft clones.

Turning to this clonotype: What it binds is unknown.

Researchers prepared the TCRbeta library using unique molecular identifiers, the study reports. TCRdb re-called the PCR reads with MiXCR, one entry per CDR3 protein. Among about 130,000 distinct CDR3 sequences, roughly 9% were seen once, and the ten largest hold under 30%. In germline, CDR1 is KGHSH, CDR2 LQKENI. Losses at the gene ends were 2 bases for V and 9 bases for J; bases not matched to a gene: 14. The CDR3 runs to 17 residues. The sample was PBMCs, mostly from graft donor cells, taken 180 days after TCRalphabeta/CD19-depleted stem cell transplant. The chain couples TRBV18 to TRBJ2-1; 9 positions match TRBD1. The sequence derives from a girl under three years old who had a stem cell transplant for combined immunodeficiency, so the T cells may come from the graft donor. CDR3 in amino acids: CASSPTPGQGRVGEQFF. For the CDR3, the DNA is TGTGCCAGCTCACCAACCCCGGGACAGGGACGAGTCGGTGAGCAGTTCTTC.